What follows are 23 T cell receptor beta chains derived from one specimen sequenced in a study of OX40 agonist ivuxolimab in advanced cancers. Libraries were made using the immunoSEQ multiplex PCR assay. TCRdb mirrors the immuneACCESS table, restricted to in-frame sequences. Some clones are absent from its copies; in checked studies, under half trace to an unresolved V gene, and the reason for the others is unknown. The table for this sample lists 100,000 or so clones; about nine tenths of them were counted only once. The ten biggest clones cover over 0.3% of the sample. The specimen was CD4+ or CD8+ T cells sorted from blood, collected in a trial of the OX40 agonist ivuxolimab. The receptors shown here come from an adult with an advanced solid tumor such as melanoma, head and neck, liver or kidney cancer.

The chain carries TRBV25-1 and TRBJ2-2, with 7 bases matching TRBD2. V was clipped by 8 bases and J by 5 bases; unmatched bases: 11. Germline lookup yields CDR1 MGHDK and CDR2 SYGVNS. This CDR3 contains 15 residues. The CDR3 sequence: CASGRLGGGTGELFF. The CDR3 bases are TGTGCCAGCGGCAGGCTGGGGGGGGGAACCGGGGAGCTGTTTTTT.

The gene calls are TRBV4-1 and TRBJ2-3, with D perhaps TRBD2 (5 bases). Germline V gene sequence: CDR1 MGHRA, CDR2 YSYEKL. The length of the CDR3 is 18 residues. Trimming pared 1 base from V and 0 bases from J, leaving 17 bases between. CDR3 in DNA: TGCGCCAGCAGCCAAGCAGTTCCGGTAGGCGGGAGCACAGATACGCAGTATTTT. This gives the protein CASSQAVPVGGSTDTQYF.

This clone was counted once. CDR3 loop: CAISGRSSYEQYF. CDR3 nucleotide sequence: TGTGCCATCAGTGGCAGGAGCTCCTACGAGCAGTACTTC. The V call is TRBV10-3, the J call TRBJ2-7; D is undetermined. Trimming took 4 bases from V and 0 from J, leaving 7 bases between them. The CDR3 has 13 amino acids. Germline V gene lookup returns CDR1 ENHRY and CDR2 SYGVKD.

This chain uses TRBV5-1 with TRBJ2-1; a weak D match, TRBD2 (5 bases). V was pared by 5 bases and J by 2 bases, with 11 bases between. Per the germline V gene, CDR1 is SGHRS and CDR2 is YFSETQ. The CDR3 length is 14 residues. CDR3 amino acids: CASSNSATYNEQFF. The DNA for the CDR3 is TGCGCCAGCAGTAATAGCGCAACCTACAATGAGCAGTTCTTC.

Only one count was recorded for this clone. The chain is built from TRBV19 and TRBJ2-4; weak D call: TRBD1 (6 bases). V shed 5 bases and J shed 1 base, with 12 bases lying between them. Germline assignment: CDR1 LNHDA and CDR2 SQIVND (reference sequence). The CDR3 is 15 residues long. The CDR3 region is CASSQQGWAKNIQYF. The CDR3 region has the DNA TGTGCCAGTAGTCAACAGGGATGGGCCAAAAACATTCAGTACTTC.

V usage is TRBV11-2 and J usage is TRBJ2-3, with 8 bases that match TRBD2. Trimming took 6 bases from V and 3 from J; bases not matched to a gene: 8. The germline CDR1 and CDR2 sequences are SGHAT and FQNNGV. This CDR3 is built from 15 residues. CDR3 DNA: TGTGCCAGCAGTTTAAGCGGGAGAGGTACAGATACGCAGTATTTT. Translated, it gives CASSLSGRGTDTQYF. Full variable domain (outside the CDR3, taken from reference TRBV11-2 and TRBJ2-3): EAGVAQSPRYKIIEKRQSVAFWCNPISGHATLYWYQQILGQGPKLLIQFQNNGVVDDSQLPKDRFSAERLKGVDSTLKIQPAKLEDSAVYLCASSLSGRGTDTQYFGPGTRLTVL.

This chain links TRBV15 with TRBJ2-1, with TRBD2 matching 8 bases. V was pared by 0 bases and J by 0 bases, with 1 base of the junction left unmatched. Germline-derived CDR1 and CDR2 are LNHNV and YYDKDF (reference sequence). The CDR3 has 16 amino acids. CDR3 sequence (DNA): TGTGCCACCAGCAGAGACGCGGGAGGCTCCTACAATGAGCAGTTCTTC. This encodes CATSRDAGGSYNEQFF.

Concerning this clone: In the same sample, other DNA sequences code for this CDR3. The CDR3 nucleotides read TGTGCCAGCAGCTTAGAGGGTAGCACAGATACGCAGTATTTT. Protein: CASSLEGSTDTQYF. V usage is TRBV7-9 and J usage is TRBJ2-3; no clear D gene. The CDR3 runs to 14 residues. CDR1 and CDR2 (germline): SEHNR, FQNEAQ (reference sequence). V gave up 1 base and J gave up 0 bases, with 5 bases separating them.

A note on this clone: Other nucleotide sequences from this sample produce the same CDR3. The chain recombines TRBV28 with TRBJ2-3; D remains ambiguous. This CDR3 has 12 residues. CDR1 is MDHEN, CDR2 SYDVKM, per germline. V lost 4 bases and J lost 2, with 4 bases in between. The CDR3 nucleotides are TGTGCCAGCAGTTCAGTCACAGATACGCAGTATTTT. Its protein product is CASSSVTDTQYF.

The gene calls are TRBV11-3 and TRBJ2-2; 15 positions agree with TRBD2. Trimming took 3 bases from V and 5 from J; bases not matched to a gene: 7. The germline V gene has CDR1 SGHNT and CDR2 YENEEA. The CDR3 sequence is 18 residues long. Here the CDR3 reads CASSLAGLAGGGTGELFF. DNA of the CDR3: TGTGCCAGCAGCTTGGCGGGACTAGCGGGAGGTGGGACCGGGGAGCTGTTTTTT.

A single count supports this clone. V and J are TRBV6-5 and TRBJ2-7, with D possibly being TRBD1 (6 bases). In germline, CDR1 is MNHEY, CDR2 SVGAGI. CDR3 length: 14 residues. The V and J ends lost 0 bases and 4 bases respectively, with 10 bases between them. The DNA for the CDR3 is TGTGCCAGCAGTTACTCGGGACACGGATACGAGCAGTACTTC. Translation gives CASSYSGHGYEQYF.

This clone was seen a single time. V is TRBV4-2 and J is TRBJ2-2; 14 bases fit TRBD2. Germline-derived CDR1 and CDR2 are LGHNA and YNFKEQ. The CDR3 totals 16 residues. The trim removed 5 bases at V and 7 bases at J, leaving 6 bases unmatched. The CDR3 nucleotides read TGTGCCAGCAGCTTGGGACTAGCGGGAGTCATCGGGGAGCTGTTTTTT. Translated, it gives CASSLGLAGVIGELFF.

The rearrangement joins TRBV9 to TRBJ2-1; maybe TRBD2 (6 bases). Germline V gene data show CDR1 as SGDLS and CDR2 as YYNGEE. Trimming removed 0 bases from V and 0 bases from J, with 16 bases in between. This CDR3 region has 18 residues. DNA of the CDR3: TGTGCCAGCAGCGTAGCGAGCAGCGGACTAAGCTCCTACAATGAGCAGTTCTTC. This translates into CASSVASSGLSSYNEQFF.

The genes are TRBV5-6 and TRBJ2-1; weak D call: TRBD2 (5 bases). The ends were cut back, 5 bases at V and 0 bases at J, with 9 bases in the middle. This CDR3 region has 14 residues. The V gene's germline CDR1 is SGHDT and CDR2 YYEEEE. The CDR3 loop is CASRPGSSYNEQFF. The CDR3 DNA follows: TGTGCCAGCAGGCCGGGAAGCTCCTACAATGAGCAGTTCTTC.

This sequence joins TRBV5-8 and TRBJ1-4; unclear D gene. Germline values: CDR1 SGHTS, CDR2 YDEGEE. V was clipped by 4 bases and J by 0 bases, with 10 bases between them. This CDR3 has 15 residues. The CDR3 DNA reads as TGTGCCAGCAGCCGACTACAAGCAACTAATGAAAAACTGTTTTTT. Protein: CASSRLQATNEKLFF.

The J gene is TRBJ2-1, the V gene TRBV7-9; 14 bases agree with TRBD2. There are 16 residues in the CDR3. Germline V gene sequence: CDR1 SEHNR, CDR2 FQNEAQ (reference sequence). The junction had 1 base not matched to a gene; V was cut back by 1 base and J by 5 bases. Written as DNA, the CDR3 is TGTGCCAGCAGCTTAGGGACTAGCGGGAGGAACAATGAGCAGTTCTTC. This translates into CASSLGTSGRNNEQFF.

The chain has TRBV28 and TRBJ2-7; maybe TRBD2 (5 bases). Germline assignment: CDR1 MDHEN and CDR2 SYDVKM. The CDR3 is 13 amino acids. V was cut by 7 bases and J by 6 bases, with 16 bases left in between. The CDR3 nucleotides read TGTGCCAGCACGAGGGCCACTCGGGGCGAGCAGTACTTC. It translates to CASTRATRGEQYF.

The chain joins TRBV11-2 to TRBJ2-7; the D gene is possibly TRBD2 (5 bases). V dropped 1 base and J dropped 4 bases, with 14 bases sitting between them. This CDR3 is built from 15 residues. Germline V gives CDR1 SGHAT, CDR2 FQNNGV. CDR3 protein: CASSLAWVEGYEQYF. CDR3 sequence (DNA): TGTGCCAGCAGCTTAGCGTGGGTAGAGGGTTACGAGCAGTACTTC.

CDR3 residues: CASSPLSADFGNTIYF. CDR3 bases: TGTGCCAGCTCACCACTGAGCGCCGATTTCGGAAACACCATATATTTT. The rearrangement joins TRBV18 to TRBJ1-3; D remains ambiguous. V was pared by 1 base and J by 4 bases, with 14 bases between. The CDR3 consists of 16 residues. Germline values: CDR1 KGHSH, CDR2 LQKENI.

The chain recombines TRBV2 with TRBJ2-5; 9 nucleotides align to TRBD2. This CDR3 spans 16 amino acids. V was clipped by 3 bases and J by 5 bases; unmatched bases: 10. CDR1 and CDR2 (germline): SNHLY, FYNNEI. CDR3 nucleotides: TGTGCCAGCAGTGAGCAACTAGCGGGTGGGGGGGAGACCCAGTACTTC. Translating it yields CASSEQLAGGGETQYF.

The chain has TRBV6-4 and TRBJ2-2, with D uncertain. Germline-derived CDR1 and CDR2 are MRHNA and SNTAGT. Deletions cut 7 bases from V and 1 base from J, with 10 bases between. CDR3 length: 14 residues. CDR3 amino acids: CASTTQWNTGELFF. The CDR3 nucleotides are TGTGCCAGCACCACTCAATGGAACACCGGGGAGCTGTTTTTT.

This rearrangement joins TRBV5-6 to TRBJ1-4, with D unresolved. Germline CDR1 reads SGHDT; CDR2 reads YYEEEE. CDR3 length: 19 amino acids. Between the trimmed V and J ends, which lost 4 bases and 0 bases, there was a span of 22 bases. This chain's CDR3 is CASSLGRGGDRATNEKLFF. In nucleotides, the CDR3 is TGTGCCAGCAGCCTTGGACGGGGTGGAGATAGGGCAACTAATGAAAAACTGTTTTTT.

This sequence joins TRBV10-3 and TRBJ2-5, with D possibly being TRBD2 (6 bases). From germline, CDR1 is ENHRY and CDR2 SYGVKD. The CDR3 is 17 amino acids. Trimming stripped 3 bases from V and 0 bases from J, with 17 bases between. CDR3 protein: CAISEWGVSRDQETQYF. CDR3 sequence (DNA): TGTGCCATCAGTGAATGGGGGGTATCTCGGGACCAAGAGACCCAGTACTTC.